Below, 31 T cell receptor beta chains from the same sample are listed, as sequenced in a study of post-analysis software for immune sequencing data. Study outcomes and limitations: Patients carried 4 or 5 TRBV segments more frequently than controls did, and TRBV5-6, TRBV5-1 and TRBV20-1 were among them.

Built from TCR beta cDNA, the libraries had unique molecular identifiers in them. TCRdb re-derived calls from the PCR reads in MiXCR, one entry per CDR3 protein. The data contain about 500,000 distinct CDR3 sequences, under 55% of them singletons. No antigen has been assigned to these receptors. The sequenced sample was blood. The receptors here all came from a girl aged 5 to 17 with multiple sclerosis.

This clonotype has a count of ten or more. V usage is TRBV5-1 and J usage is TRBJ2-7, with D perhaps matching TRBD2 (6 bases). The germline V gene has CDR1 SGHRS and CDR2 YFSETQ. The ends were cut back, 2 bases at V and 1 base at J, with 10 bases in the middle. The CDR3 is made up of 14 amino acids. The CDR3 DNA follows: TGCGCCAGCAGCTTCGGTGGGGGGTCCTACGAGCAGTACTTC. Its protein is CASSFGGGSYEQYF. Full variable domain (rest looked up from reference TRBV5-1 and TRBJ2-7): KAGVTQTPRYLIKTRGQQVTLSCSPISGHRSVSWYQQTPGQGLQFLFEYFSETQRNKGNFPGRFSGRQFSNSRSEMNVSTLELGDSALYLCASSFGGGSYEQYFGPGTRLTVT.

In this sample, this clonotype turned up once. The chain recombines TRBV9 with TRBJ2-1, with TRBD2 matching over 7 bases. Germline CDR1 SGDLS, CDR2 YYNGEE. The CDR3 loop spans 14 amino acids. The V gene end was trimmed by 0 bases and the J gene end by 6 bases; junction bases not matched to a gene: 3. Written as DNA, the CDR3 is TGTGCCAGCAGCGTAGGGGCTAGCGGCAATGAGCAGTTCTTC. Encoded protein: CASSVGASGNEQFF.

This clonotype showed up just a few times. The V gene is TRBV5-1, the J gene TRBJ2-1; D remains ambiguous. The V gene's germline CDR1 is SGHRS and CDR2 YFSETQ. The CDR3 contains 14 residues. V was shortened by 4 bases and J by 7 bases, with 15 bases between the two germline ends. The CDR3 nucleotides read TGCGCCAGCAGCCCCCGACGAGTGGGGAATGAGCAGTTCTTC. Translation: CASSPRRVGNEQFF.

This clonotype was seen only a few times. The chain uses TRBV28 and TRBJ2-3; TRBD1 or TRBD2 may be the D gene (5 bases each). The CDR3 is 17 residues long. V was cut by 4 bases and J by 3 bases, with 20 bases left in between. The germline V gene has CDR1 MDHEN and CDR2 SYDVKM. The CDR3 is CASSSYWDRRWTDTQYF. Here the CDR3 DNA reads TGTGCCAGCAGTTCTTATTGGGACCGGAGGTGGACAGATACGCAGTATTTT. The full variable domain, with the rest looked up from reference TRBV28 and TRBJ2-3, is DVKVTQSSRYLVKRTGEKVFLECVQDMDHENMFWYRQDPGLGLRLIYFSYDVKMKEKGDIPEGYSVSREKKERFSLILESASTNQTSMYLCASSSYWDRRWTDTQYFGPGTRLTVL.

The chain combines TRBV6-2 or TRBV6-3 with TRBJ2-1; D is possibly TRBD1 (5 bases). CDR1 is MNHEY and CDR2 is SVGEGT in the germline V gene. V gave up 4 bases and J gave up 8 bases, with 21 bases separating them. The CDR3 spans 16 residues. The CDR3 protein is CASSLPDRARGDEQFF. For the CDR3, the DNA is TGTGCCAGCAGTTTACCAGACCGAGCTAGGGGCGATGAGCAGTTCTTC.

The rearrangement links TRBV7-6 to TRBJ1-2; D gene ambiguous. Germline V gene sequence: CDR1 SGHVS, CDR2 FNYEAQ. With 1 base removed from V and 6 bases from J, the gap between germline ends came to 9 bases. The CDR3 length is 13 residues. CDR3 sequence reads: CASSLGGLDGYTF. CDR3 nucleotides: TGTGCCAGCAGCTTAGGAGGCCTGGATGGCTACACCTTC.

The sample holds a few counts of this clonotype. This chain joins TRBV7-9 and TRBJ1-2; 10 bases line up with TRBD1. Germline V gene lookup returns CDR1 SEHNR and CDR2 FQNEAQ (reference sequence). The length of the CDR3 is 14 residues. Trimming at V came to 4 bases and at J to 7 bases, leaving 6 bases not matched to a gene. Here the CDR3 reads CASSSSGQGIGYTF. The DNA for the CDR3 is TGTGCCAGCAGCTCGTCGGGACAGGGGATTGGCTACACCTTC.

The V gene is TRBV6-1, the J gene TRBJ1-5; TRBD1 aligns across 9 bases. V was pared by 6 bases and J by 2 bases, with 14 bases of the junction left unmatched. From germline, CDR1 is MNHNS and CDR2 SASEGT. This CDR3 is built from 18 residues. The CDR3 sequence is CASRDRGTGGFRNQPQHF. CDR3 sequence (DNA): TGTGCCAGCAGGGACAGGGGTACGGGGGGCTTTCGCAATCAGCCCCAGCATTTT.

This chain uses TRBV28 with TRBJ2-5, with 8 bases identical to TRBD2. The CDR3 has 15 residues. V lost 8 bases, J lost 5 bases, and 13 bases stayed unmatched. Germline CDR1 reads MDHEN; CDR2 reads SYDVKM. The CDR3 protein is CASFKPSGLRETQYF. As DNA, the CDR3 is TGTGCCAGCTTCAAGCCTAGCGGGCTTAGGGAGACCCAGTACTTC.

Points on this clonotype: The junction departs from the called germline gene at one end, perhaps through a read error. The J gene is TRBJ2-3, the V gene TRBV11-3; 7 bases are a match to TRBD2. This CDR3 has 15 amino acids. Germline CDR1 is SGHNT and CDR2 is YENEEA. The CDR3: CANSLGGSRADTQYF. The CDR3 DNA reads TGTGCCAACAGCTTAGGCGGGAGTCGGGCAGATACGCAGTATTTT.

This clonotype occurred a few times. A much bigger clone sits one base away, suggesting this may be a read error. The chain couples TRBV15 to TRBJ2-1; 9 nucleotides match TRBD1. TRBJ2-7 matches the DNA end more closely, so the J call is doubtful. The CDR3 is 16 amino acids. Germline loops: CDR1 LNHNV, CDR2 YYDKDF (reference sequence). DNA for the CDR3: TGTGCCACCAGCCCGACCTCCGGGACAGGGAACAATGAGCAGTACTTC. Protein: CATSPTSGTGNNEQYF.

V and J are TRBV19 and TRBJ1-1; D is ambiguous. The CDR3 is made up of 15 amino acids. Germline V gene lookup returns CDR1 LNHDA and CDR2 SQIVND (reference sequence). V dropped 1 base and J dropped 4 bases, with 13 bases sitting between them. In DNA, the CDR3 is TGTGCCAGTAGTATAGGGCAACGCGGTGGCACTGAAGCTTTCTTT. Protein: CASSIGQRGGTEAFF. Complete variable domain (other parts from reference TRBV19 and TRBJ1-1): DGGITQSPKYLFRKEGQNVTLSCEQNLNHDAMYWYRQDPGQGLRLIYYSQIVNDFQKGDIAEGYSVSREKKESFPLTVTSAQKNPTAFYLCASSIGQRGGTEAFFGQGTRLTVV.

V is TRBV9 and J is TRBJ1-1; D remains ambiguous. In germline, CDR1 is SGDLS, CDR2 YYNGEE. V was shortened by 3 bases and J by 4 bases, with 4 bases between the two germline ends. The CDR3 extends over 11 amino acids. CDR3 region: CASSAITEAFF. The CDR3 DNA reads as TGTGCCAGCAGCGCTATCACTGAAGCTTTCTTT.

The J gene is TRBJ2-4, the V gene TRBV4-1; TRBD2 might be the D (5 bases). V was clipped by 4 bases and J by 0 bases, with 16 bases between them. The CDR3 has 17 amino acids. Germline lookup yields CDR1 MGHRA and CDR2 YSYEKL. CDR3 sequence (DNA): TGCGCCAGCAGCCTTTTACTAGGGCCCCGAGCCAAAAACATTCAGTACTTC. This codes for CASSLLLGPRAKNIQYF.

This clonotype was found once. The chain joins TRBV5-1 to TRBJ1-4; D might be TRBD1 (6 bases). The V end lost 4 bases, the J end lost 4 bases, and 14 bases lay between the germline ends. Germline V gives CDR1 SGHRS, CDR2 YFSETQ. The length of the CDR3 is 15 residues. Here the CDR3 reads CASSISRGDNEKLFF. The CDR3 DNA sequence: TGCGCCAGCAGCATCTCGAGGGGGGATAATGAAAAACTGTTTTTT.

The chain recombines TRBV5-1 with TRBJ2-3; D may correspond to TRBD1 or TRBD2 (5 bases each). CDR3 length: 15 amino acids. The germline gives CDR1 SGHRS, CDR2 YFSETQ. V lost 2 bases to trimming and J lost 0 bases, with 10 bases between them. The CDR3 is CASSFPGRSTDTQYF. The CDR3 DNA reads TGCGCCAGCAGCTTTCCGGGACGAAGCACAGATACGCAGTATTTT.

V and J are TRBV7-6 and TRBJ2-7, with 7 bases aligning to TRBD1. In germline, CDR1 is SGHVS, CDR2 FNYEAQ. V was clipped by 1 base and J by 4 bases; unmatched bases: 10. This CDR3 comprises 16 residues. CDR3 coding DNA: TGTGCCAGCAGCTTAGTAAGGGGGCCAGAGGCTTACGAGCAGTACTTC. This encodes CASSLVRGPEAYEQYF.

Here the CDR3 DNA reads TGTGCCAGCGCCGGGACAGGGGGCCCCAACTCCTACAATGAGCAGTTCTTC. It encodes CASAGTGGPNSYNEQFF. The genes are TRBV28 and TRBJ2-1; 12 bases align to TRBD1. The CDR3 runs to 17 residues. V trimming: 8 bases; J trimming: 0 bases; junction bases outside the gene matches: 8. CDR1 and CDR2 (germline): MDHEN, SYDVKM.

This clonotype was observed a single time. The chain employs TRBV4-1 and TRBJ1-5; 10 bases line up with TRBD1. The J segment lost 7 bases and the V segment lost 4 bases, leaving 10 bases of the junction unmatched. The germline V gene has CDR1 MGHRA and CDR2 YSYEKL. This CDR3 contains 16 residues. In DNA form, the CDR3 reads TGCGCCAGCAGCCTACCCGGGACAGGGGCCGGGCAGCCCCAGCATTTT. It codes for CASSLPGTGAGQPQHF.

This clonotype was observed a few times. The V call is TRBV29-1, the J call TRBJ2-4; 10 nucleotides agree with TRBD1. The germline V gene encodes CDR1 SQVTM and CDR2 ANQGSEA. The CDR3 sequence is 12 residues long. J lost 13 bases, V lost 7 bases, and 10 bases had no gene match. The CDR3, as DNA: TGCAGCGCCGCGGGACAGGGGCAGGAGCAGTACTTC. Translation gives CSAAGQGQEQYF.

This clonotype was observed a handful of times. The gene calls are TRBV12-3 or TRBV12-4 and TRBJ2-7, with TRBD2 matching over 7 bases. The CDR3 has 14 residues. Trimming took 6 bases from V and 5 from J; bases not matched to a gene: 10. CDR3 protein: CASSLQRGYDEQYF. The CDR3 DNA follows: TGTGCCAGCAGCCTCCAGCGGGGCTACGACGAGCAGTACTTC.

This chain joins TRBV27 and TRBJ2-3; 7 bases match TRBD2. V lost 0 bases to trimming and J lost 4 bases; unmatched junction nucleotides: 7. The germline V gene has CDR1 MNHEY and CDR2 SMNVEV (reference sequence). The CDR3 spans 16 residues. CDR3 sequence: CASSLSPGGPADTQYF. The CDR3 region has the DNA TGTGCCAGCAGTTTATCCCCGGGAGGTCCGGCAGATACGCAGTATTTT.

V usage is TRBV7-8 and J usage is TRBJ2-3, with D tentatively TRBD2 (6 bases). Trimming stripped 5 bases from V and 4 bases from J, with 13 bases between. Germline CDR1 and CDR2: SGHVS and FQNEAQ. CDR3 size: 14 residues. CDR3 sequence: CASSITSSPDTQYF. CDR3 sequence (DNA): TGTGCCAGCAGCATCACTAGCAGCCCAGATACGCAGTATTTT.

This clonotype was counted ten times or more. Since a much larger clone is just one base distant, this may be a read error. The chain has TRBV24-1 and TRBJ2-5; the D is unclear. The length of the CDR3 is 12 residues. V was shortened by 6 bases and J by 11 bases, with 15 bases between the two germline ends. Germline loops: CDR1 KGHDR, CDR2 SFDVKD. The CDR3 protein is CATSSMANEQYF. The CDR3 DNA reads as TGTGCCACCAGTAGCATGGCAAATGAGCAGTACTTC.

This clonotype was counted only a few times. The chain couples TRBV5-1 to TRBJ2-5; 14 nucleotides match TRBD2. CDR1 is SGHRS, CDR2 YFSETQ, per germline. Trimming at V came to 3 bases and at J to 9 bases, leaving 7 bases not matched to a gene. The CDR3 spans 15 residues. The CDR3: CASSSGTSGRVAQYF. The CDR3 DNA follows: TGCGCCAGCAGCTCCGGGACTAGCGGGAGAGTGGCCCAGTACTTC. Drawing the rest from reference TRBV5-1 and TRBJ2-5, the complete variable domain is KAGVTQTPRYLIKTRGQQVTLSCSPISGHRSVSWYQQTPGQGLQFLFEYFSETQRNKGNFPGRFSGRQFSNSRSEMNVSTLELGDSALYLCASSSGTSGRVAQYFGPGTRLLVL.

This clonotype was recorded a few times. The V gene is TRBV7-2, the J gene TRBJ2-2; TRBD1 matches 9 bases. With V trimmed by 5 bases and J by 5 bases, 6 bases remained unmatched. This CDR3 spans 15 amino acids. CDR1 and CDR2 from the germline V gene are SGHTA and FQGNSA. Here the CDR3 DNA reads TGTGCCAGCAGCCCCGGGACAGGGCGAACCGGGGAGCTGTTTTTT. It is translated as CASSPGTGRTGELFF.

The CDR3 bases are TGTGCCAGCAGGCAAGACTCGCTAATTGGGGGAGAGTTCTTC. Protein: CASRQDSLIGGEFF. The rearrangement joins TRBV11-2 to TRBJ2-1, with D possibly being TRBD1 or TRBD2 (5 bases each). Trimming removed 6 bases from V and 14 bases from J, with 23 bases in between. Germline-derived CDR1 and CDR2 are SGHAT and FQNNGV. The CDR3 has 14 amino acids.

The chain has TRBV10-3 and TRBJ2-3, with 7 bases that match TRBD1. The CDR3 spans 13 residues. Looked up from germline, CDR1 is ENHRY and CDR2 is SYGVKD. Trimming took 4 bases from V and 9 from J; bases not matched to a gene: 7. CDR3 amino acids: CAISGQGEKTQYF. CDR3 sequence (DNA): TGTGCCATCAGTGGGCAGGGGGAAAAGACGCAGTATTTT.

There are a few counts of this clonotype. The rearrangement uses TRBV4-1 and TRBJ2-1; 8 bases agree with TRBD1. V was pared by 0 bases and J by 8 bases, with 6 bases of the junction left unmatched. The germline V gene encodes CDR1 MGHRA and CDR2 YSYEKL. CDR3 length: 15 amino acids. CDR3 loop: CASSQDQGAIDEQFF. The CDR3 coding sequence is TGCGCCAGCAGCCAAGACCAGGGGGCGATCGATGAGCAGTTCTTC.

The J gene is TRBJ2-7, the V gene TRBV29-1; 8 bases align to TRBD2. The ends lost 3 bases at V and 6 bases at J; junction bases unmatched: 7. CDR3 length: 13 amino acids. CDR1 and CDR2 (germline): SQVTM, ANQGSEA. The CDR3 reads CSVETGGACEQYF. The DNA of the CDR3 is TGCAGCGTTGAGACGGGGGGGGCCTGCGAGCAGTACTTC.

This rearrangement joins TRBV29-1 to TRBJ1-1, with 7 bases matching TRBD1. The CDR3 runs to 14 residues. Germline V gene sequence: CDR1 SQVTM, CDR2 ANQGSEA. V lost 8 bases and J lost 5; bases outside the gene matches: 14. The CDR3 bases are TGCAGCCCGAAACGAGGGGGCGCGGGGACTGAAGCTTTCTTT. It translates to CSPKRGGAGTEAFF.